The source of this TCR beta chain is a study of cytomegalovirus exposure and HLA in healthy donors. Overall study findings and caveats: Most TCR sequences were seen very rarely across donors, but some public TCRs occurred in many. Specificity for CMV antigens was confirmed in vitro for a few of the CMV-associated chains. 150 or so TCR beta chains were listed as cytomegalovirus-associated.

This CDR3 region has 16 residues. In germline, CDR1 is MNHEY, CDR2 SVGAGI. Trimming shortened V by 0 bases and J by 5 bases, and 16 bases separated the two germline ends. The assay was immunoSEQ multiplex PCR, and TCRdb's table has in-frame clones only and misses some. The data hold 150,000 to 200,000 clones, with 85% observed a single time. The donors were members of the validation cohort comprising over a hundred subjects, separate from the roughly 700-subject first cohort. With regard to this clone: What it binds is unknown.

This sequence was found in a man aged 18 to 35 in good health and CMV-seropositive. Sequenced material: PBMCs. This chain uses TRBV6-5 with TRBJ1-2; no clear D gene. The CDR3 here is CASSYSKNLPGYGYTF. The CDR3 DNA follows: TGTGCCAGCAGTTACTCGAAGAACCTCCCGGGGTATGGCTACACCTTC.